This is a list of T cell receptor beta chains from one sample in a study of Ad26.COV2.S vaccination and SARS-CoV-2 variants. Assay: immunoSEQ multiplex PCR; the TCRdb copy retains only in-frame clones and omits some. The sample shows about 260,000 clones, around 90% of them seen only once. The sequencing used peripheral blood, collected in a trial of Ad26.COV2.S vaccine versus placebo. These receptors came from a person aged 18-65 years who received the Ad26.COV2.S COVID-19 vaccine or a placebo. The CDR3 runs from the conserved cysteine through the conserved F or W. The D gene is left open where the match is weak. Size is omitted from some rows. Given values are once, few, many or a class for expanded clones.

D	size	J	V	DNA	CDR3
TRBD1	NA	TRBJ2-5	TRBV9	TGTGCCAGCAGCCCTGGACAGGGGAAGACCCAGTACTTC	CASSPGQGKTQYF
NA	NA	TRBJ2-4	TRBV7-2	TGTGCCAGCACCTTAGGTCCAGGCAAAAACATTCAGTACTTC	CASTLGPGKNIQYF
NA	NA	TRBJ2-7	TRBV2	TGTGCCAGCGCGAGAGAATCCGCCTACGAGCAGTACTTC	CASARESAYEQYF
NA	NA	TRBJ2-7	TRBV3-1/TRBV3-2	TGTGCCAGCAGCCTCCTAACGGATTCATCCTCCTACGAGCAGTACTTC	CASSLLTDSSSYEQYF
NA	NA	TRBJ2-4	TRBV18	TGTGCCAGCTCACCAGTCCAGGGCCAGAAAAACATTCAGTACTTC	CASSPVQGQKNIQYF
TRBD1	NA	TRBJ1-5	TRBV7-2	TGTGCCAGCAGCGTTGGACAGGCCAATCAGCCCCAGCATTTT	CASSVGQANQPQHF
TRBD1	NA	TRBJ1-4	TRBV6-1	TGTGCCAGCAGTGAAGCCCAGGGGGGGAATGAAAAACTGTTTTTT	CASSEAQGGNEKLFF
NA	once	TRBJ2-3	TRBV9	TGTGCCAGCAGCGTAGACCTAGCGACTAGCACAGATACGCAGTATTTT	CASSVDLATSTDTQYF
NA	NA	TRBJ2-3	TRBV11-3	TGTGCCAGCAGCTTGGGACCCGAGAAAGATACGCAGTATTTT	CASSLGPEKDTQYF
TRBD1	NA	TRBJ1-2	TRBV11-2	TGTGCCAGCAGCCAGGACAGGGGGCGAGACTATGGCTACACCTTC	CASSQDRGRDYGYTF
NA	NA	TRBJ2-1	TRBV4-3	TGCGCCAGCAGCCAATTTGTGGGTGGACGAGAGCAGTTCTTC	CASSQFVGGREQFF
NA	NA	TRBJ2-2	TRBV30	TGTGCCTGGAATCGAGGGATCGGGGAGCTGTTTTTT	CAWNRGIGELFF
NA	NA	TRBJ2-7	TRBV2	TGTGCCAGCACCGGACTTTATTACGAGCAGTACTTC	CASTGLYYEQYF
NA	NA	TRBJ1-1	TRBV24-1	TGTGCCACCAGTGCCGGACAGAAGAACACTGAAGCTTTCTTT	CATSAGQKNTEAFF